This record concerns one T cell receptor beta chain sequence. Original handling: Amplification of reference gene primers provided the estimated nucleated cell counts. Libraries were prepared by immunoSEQ multiplex PCR; TCRdb keeps only in-frame clonotypes and omits some of them. V, J and clone size were drawn from that table, and D and trimming were deduced from the DNA. The table has 110,000 or so clones, around three quarters seen once. The length of the CDR3 is 15 residues. Germline V CDR1 and CDR2: SGHKS, YYEKEE (reference sequence). V dropped 3 bases and J dropped 8 bases, with 17 bases sitting between them. The data stem from a study of blood T cell repertoires in COVID-19. Study-level background: The United States, Italy and Spain provided the acute and convalescent COVID-19 samples. The analysed material was cDNA or gDNA that came from T cells, B-cell-depleted T cells, or PBMCs.

The sequence came from a human donor in a cohort sampled during active or convalescent COVID-19. Sequenced material: peripheral blood. The rearrangement joins TRBV5-5 to TRBJ1-4; perhaps TRBD1 as D (6 bases). In nucleotides, the CDR3 is TGTGCCAGCAGCTCAGCGAGTAGGGGGGGCGAAAAACTGTTTTTT. It translates to CASSSASRGGEKLFF.